The TCR beta chain described here comes from a study of neurological immune-mediated disorders. The CDR3 loop spans 13 amino acids. The germline gives CDR1 KGHDR, CDR2 SFDVKD. V lost 3 bases and J lost 14; bases outside the gene matches: 4. This clonotype was observed at least ten times. The authors produced cDNA by 5'RACE using 10-nucleotide random UMIs. TCRdb ran MiXCR on the 5' RACE reads and lists one entry per CDR3 protein. The table includes about 46,000 distinct CDR3 sequences, less than 4% detected once. The receptor comes from a woman in her forties or fifties with multiple sclerosis. The material sequenced was PBMCs. The rearrangement uses TRBV24-1 and TRBJ2-1; 12 bases align to TRBD2. The CDR3 DNA reads TGTGCCACCAGTGATCTATCTAGCGGGAGGGAGTTCTTC. Encoded protein: CATSDLSSGREFF.